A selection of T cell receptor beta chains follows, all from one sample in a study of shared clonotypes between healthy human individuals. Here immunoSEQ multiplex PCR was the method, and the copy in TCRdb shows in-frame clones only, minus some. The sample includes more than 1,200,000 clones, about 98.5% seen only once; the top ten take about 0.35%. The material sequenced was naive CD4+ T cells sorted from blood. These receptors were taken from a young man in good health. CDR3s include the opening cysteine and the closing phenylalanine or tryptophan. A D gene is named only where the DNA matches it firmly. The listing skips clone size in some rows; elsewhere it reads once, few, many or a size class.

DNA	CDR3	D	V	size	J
TGTGCCAGCAGCGAAACCCTTAGGGGGGGTAATGAAAAACTGTTTTTT	CASSETLRGGNEKLFF	.	TRBV9	.	TRBJ1-4
TGCGCCAGCAGCCAAGAGGTCGGGGGGCAAAGCGGAGCTTTCTTT	CASSQEVGGQSGAFF	.	TRBV4-3	.	TRBJ1-1
TGCGCCAGCAGCTTGGACTCGGGGGGCACATCCTACGAGCAGTACTTC	CASSLDSGGTSYEQYF	.	TRBV5-1	.	TRBJ2-7
TGTGCCAGCAGCCCTACAGGGGTCCACGAGCAGTACTTC	CASSPTGVHEQYF	TRBD1	TRBV5-4	.	TRBJ2-7
TGTGCCAGCAGCGAAACGACAGGGATGCGCATAGCTTTCTTT	CASSETTGMRIAFF	TRBD1	TRBV7-9	.	TRBJ1-1
TGTGCCAGCAGGTCGGAACTGGAGACCCAGTACTTC	CASRSELETQYF	.	TRBV2	.	TRBJ2-5
TGCGCCAGCAGCCAAGATCCGTCCAGGACTGGGGCCAACGTCCTGACTTTC	CASSQDPSRTGANVLTF	.	TRBV4-1	.	TRBJ2-6
TGTGCCAGCAGCCCCCGAGCAACCTCCTACGAGCAGTACTTC	CASSPRATSYEQYF	.	TRBV2	.	TRBJ2-7
TGTGCCAGCAGCGTAGCGATAGCGGGTCGGTCTGGGGCCAACGTCCTGACTTTC	CASSVAIAGRSGANVLTF	TRBD2	TRBV9	.	TRBJ2-6
TGTGCCAGCAGTTCCGCTACTAGCGGGAGGGCTAACGAGCAGTACTTC	CASSSATSGRANEQYF	TRBD2	TRBV6-5	.	TRBJ2-7
TGCAGCGTCAGGGGAAACTCCTACGAGCAGTACTTC	CSVRGNSYEQYF	.	TRBV29-1	.	TRBJ2-7
TGTGCCAGCAGCTTGAGGCTAGCGGATTCCTACAATGAGCAGTTCTTC	CASSLRLADSYNEQFF	TRBD2	TRBV5-8	.	TRBJ2-1
TGCGCCAGCAGTGAGTATAGCGGGAATGAGCAGTTCTTC	CASSEYSGNEQFF	TRBD2	TRBV10-2	once	TRBJ2-1
TGTGCCAGCAGCTTTGCCAATGGAGGTCGCCACAATGAGCAGTTCTTC	CASSFANGGRHNEQFF	.	TRBV5-4	.	TRBJ2-1
TGTGCCAGCTCACCAAAACGCCCAGGGAGGCCCTCGAACACTGAAGCTTTCTTT	CASSPKRPGRPSNTEAFF	.	TRBV18	once	TRBJ1-1
TGTGCCAGCAGTGTGGACAGATCTTCTGGGGCCAACGTCCTGACTTTC	CASSVDRSSGANVLTF	.	TRBV9	.	TRBJ2-6
TGTGCCATCAGTCATCCGGGACAGTCCTTCTATGGCTACACCTTC	CAISHPGQSFYGYTF	TRBD1	TRBV10-3	.	TRBJ1-2
TGTGCCAGCAGTTACGGTGGACTACCTTACAATGAGCAGTTCTTC	CASSYGGLPYNEQFF	.	TRBV6-6	.	TRBJ2-1
TGTGCCAGCAGTGAAGGTCTCAGGGCGCGAGAGCAGTACTTC	CASSEGLRAREQYF	.	TRBV6-1	.	TRBJ2-7
TGTGCCAGCAGAGTTAAAGGGCCGCCCTCCTACGAGCAGTACTTC	CASRVKGPPSYEQYF	.	TRBV2	.	TRBJ2-7
TGCGCCAGCAGCTTGGGACAGGAAGCCCTTGGAAACACCATATATTTT	CASSLGQEALGNTIYF	.	TRBV5-1	.	TRBJ1-3